One and the same sample provided the 18 T cell receptor beta chains below, sequenced in a study of OX40 agonist ivuxolimab in advanced cancers. Receptors were amplified or captured by the immunoSEQ multiplex PCR assay. TCRdb retrieved this table from immuneACCESS and kept in-frame rearrangements only. Not all clones are present; in checked studies, unresolved V genes account for under half, and no reason is known for the remainder. A total of some 100,000 clones appear in this sample, roughly 90% of them only once. Jointly, the top ten make up approximately 3.6% of the sample. The sequenced sample was CD4+ or CD8+ T cells sorted from blood, obtained in a trial of the OX40 agonist ivuxolimab. These receptors were obtained from an adult with an advanced solid tumor such as melanoma, head and neck, liver or kidney cancer.

This rearrangement joins TRBV9 to TRBJ1-1, with 8 bases matching TRBD1. Germline-derived CDR1 and CDR2 are SGDLS and YYNGEE. The junction had 7 bases not matched to a gene; V was cut back by 0 bases and J by 0 bases. CDR3 length equals 17 residues. The CDR3 loop is CASSVGAGQAMNTEAFF. The CDR3 region has the DNA TGTGCCAGCAGCGTAGGGGCGGGACAGGCCATGAACACTGAAGCTTTCTTT.

Ten or more counts support this clone. The chain couples TRBV4-3 to TRBJ1-1; D uncertain. V shed 1 base and J shed 6 bases, with 9 bases lying between them. CDR1 is LGHNA and CDR2 is YSLEER in the germline V gene. The CDR3 sequence is 13 residues long. CDR3 in amino acids: CASSQGAGSEAFF. As DNA, the CDR3 is TGCGCCAGCAGCCAAGGGGCAGGCTCTGAAGCTTTCTTT.

The rearrangement links TRBV5-4 to TRBJ2-2, with D possibly TRBD1 on 7 matching bases. The length of the CDR3 is 17 residues. V gave up 4 bases and J gave up 1 base, with 17 bases separating them. The V gene's germline CDR1 is SGHNT and CDR2 YYREEE (reference sequence). CDR3 amino acids: CASSALTGRRNTGELFF. The DNA of the CDR3 is TGTGCCAGCAGCGCTCTGACAGGGAGGCGGAACACCGGGGAGCTGTTTTTT.

The genes are TRBV27 and TRBJ2-1, with 7 nucleotides matching TRBD2. This CDR3 is built from 16 residues. CDR1 and CDR2 from the germline V gene are MNHEY and SMNVEV (reference sequence). V shed 3 bases, J shed 8 bases, and the junction held 13 bases outside the gene matches. This CDR3 reads CASSFRAGVTGDEQFF. The DNA for the CDR3 is TGTGCCAGCAGTTTCCGTGCGGGGGTCACGGGGGATGAGCAGTTCTTC.

The chain has TRBV6-1 and TRBJ2-2; TRBD1 matches at 7 bases. Looked up from germline, CDR1 is MNHNS and CDR2 is SASEGT. V shed 4 bases and J 4 bases; nucleotides not matched to a gene: 9. The CDR3 contains 16 residues. CDR3 in DNA: TGTGCCAGCAGTGTCACGGCAGGGGGATCCACCGGGGAGCTGTTTTTT. Translated: CASSVTAGGSTGELFF.

The genes are TRBV19 and TRBJ1-2; possibly TRBD1 for D (5 bases). The germline V and J ends were trimmed by 6 bases and 4 bases, with 12 bases remaining between them. Per germline, CDR1 LNHDA and CDR2 SQIVND (reference sequence). CDR3 size: 13 residues. The CDR3 sequence is CASSPQGSYGYTF. CDR3 in DNA: TGTGCCAGTAGCCCCCAGGGAAGCTATGGCTACACCTTC.

The V gene is TRBV13, the J gene TRBJ1-3; D uncertain. The ends were cut back, 8 bases at V and 0 bases at J, with 8 bases in the middle. This CDR3 is 13 amino acids long. CDR1 PRHDT and CDR2 FYEKMQ come from the germline V gene (reference sequence). The CDR3 protein is CASLGVSGNTIYF. The CDR3, as DNA: TGTGCCAGCCTGGGAGTCTCTGGAAACACCATATATTTT.

This clone was found once. The chain's CDR3 is CASCRAGGNEQYF. The CDR3, as DNA: TGTGCCAGCTGCAGAGCGGGAGGGAACGAGCAGTACTTC. This chain links TRBV27 with TRBJ2-7; 10 nucleotides line up with TRBD2. The V and J ends lost 8 bases and 5 bases, in that order; junction bases with no gene match: 6. The CDR3 totals 13 residues. CDR1 is MNHEY, CDR2 SMNVEV, per germline (reference sequence).

The chain joins TRBV6-6 to TRBJ1-4; D remains ambiguous. Trimming cost V 2 bases and J 0 bases, with 10 bases left between them. The CDR3 sequence is 16 residues long. Germline CDR1 MNHNY, CDR2 SVGAGI (reference sequence). CDR3 region: CASSYRAPATNEKLFF. The DNA for the CDR3 is TGTGCCAGCAGTTACAGGGCACCTGCAACTAATGAAAAACTGTTTTTT.

The CDR3 loop reads CASRQTGPLQETQYF. In nucleotides, the CDR3 is TGTGCCAGCAGACAGACAGGCCCCCTCCAGGAGACCCAGTACTTC. This sequence joins TRBV6-5 and TRBJ2-5; D possibly corresponds to TRBD1 (6 bases). The V gene lost 6 bases and the J gene lost 5 bases, with 19 bases spanning the gap. The CDR3 sequence is 15 residues long. Germline-derived CDR1 and CDR2 are MNHEY and SVGAGI.

The chain has TRBV13 and TRBJ2-2; D is possibly TRBD1 (6 bases). Germline V CDR1 and CDR2: PRHDT, FYEKMQ (reference sequence). Trimming removed 0 bases from V and 5 bases from J, with 10 bases in between. The CDR3 is made up of 15 amino acids. Here the CDR3 reads CASSLGQGRTGELFF. CDR3 nucleotide sequence: TGTGCCAGCAGCTTAGGACAGGGAAGGACCGGGGAGCTGTTTTTT.

This clone was picked up one time. The J gene is TRBJ2-6, the V gene TRBV27; D remains ambiguous. The CDR3 is 16 residues long. V lost 3 bases and J lost 0, with 9 bases in between. CDR1 is MNHEY and CDR2 is SMNVEV in the germline V gene (reference sequence). CDR3 sequence reads: CASSLTPSSGANVLTF. CDR3 nucleotides: TGTGCCAGCAGTTTGACGCCTAGCTCTGGGGCCAACGTCCTGACTTTC.

V usage is TRBV29-1 and J usage is TRBJ2-1, with 8 bases aligning to TRBD2. Germline CDR1 reads SQVTM; CDR2 reads ANQGSEA. The CDR3 consists of 14 residues. The trim removed 5 bases at V and 1 base at J, leaving 4 bases unmatched. The chain's CDR3 is CSVPAGASYNEQFF. The CDR3 nucleotides are TGCAGCGTTCCAGCGGGAGCATCCTACAATGAGCAGTTCTTC.

V gene TRBV27 combines with J gene TRBJ1-2, with D maybe TRBD1 (5 bases). The V and J ends lost 6 bases and 8 bases respectively, with 16 bases between them. The CDR3 has 13 residues. Per the germline V gene, CDR1 is MNHEY and CDR2 is SMNVEV (reference sequence). CDR3 nucleotide sequence: TGTGCCAGCAGCTATAGCGGGGGGGAGGGCTACACCTTC. It specifies CASSYSGGEGYTF.

The gene calls are TRBV30 and TRBJ2-2; D uncertain. The length of the CDR3 is 12 residues. V was cut by 8 bases and J by 0 bases, with 7 bases left in between. CDR1 is GTSNPN, CDR2 SVGIG, per germline (reference sequence). The CDR3 sequence is CAGRANTGELFF. The DNA for the CDR3 is TGTGCCGGTCGAGCGAACACCGGGGAGCTGTTTTTT.

In its sample, this clone was seen a few times. This chain connects TRBV13 to TRBJ1-6; no clear D. From germline, CDR1 is PRHDT and CDR2 FYEKMQ (reference sequence). Trimming left V 5 bases short and J 7 bases short, with 9 bases between. The CDR3 loop spans 13 amino acids. Here the CDR3 DNA reads TGTGCCAGCAGCCTGGGTGGGAATTCACCCCTCCACTTT. It is translated as CASSLGGNSPLHF. The variable domain in full, with the rest retrieved from reference TRBV13 and TRBJ1-6, is AAGVIQSPRHLIKEKRETATLKCYPIPRHDTVYWYQQGPGQDPQFLISFYEKMQSDKGSIPDRFSAQQFSDYHSELNMSSLELGDSALYFCASSLGGNSPLHFGNGTRLTVT.

The gene calls are TRBV20-1 and TRBJ1-2, with D uncertain. The V gene lost 5 bases and the J gene lost 8 bases, with 3 bases spanning the gap. Germline V gene data show CDR1 as DFQATT and CDR2 as SNEGSKA (reference sequence). CDR3 length equals 8 residues. The CDR3 is CSALGYTF. The CDR3 nucleotides are TGCAGTGCTCTCGGCTACACCTTC.

This chain connects TRBV4-1 to TRBJ1-1; 9 positions agree with TRBD1. Trimming removed 0 bases from V and 0 bases from J; junction bases left unmatched: 11. Germline CDR1 is MGHRA and CDR2 is YSYEKL. The length of the CDR3 is 19 residues. CDR3 sequence: CASSQDDRGYPLMNTEAFF. CDR3 bases: TGCGCCAGCAGCCAAGATGACAGGGGGTACCCTTTAATGAACACTGAAGCTTTCTTT.